These T cell receptor beta chains were read from a single sample in a study of CD8 T cells in Susac syndrome. Each CDR3 protein is one row after TCRdb ran MiXCR on the immunoSEQ multiplex PCR reads. The top ten clones hold about 0.12% of a sample with some 400,000 distinct CDR3 sequences, approximately 89% of them seen once. Source material: CD8+ T cells from PBMCs. Receptors were obtained from a human donor with multiple sclerosis. Both conserved end residues are part of each CDR3. Fields, in order: clone size, CDR3 length, J gene, D gene, V gene, CDR3 protein, CDR3 DNA. D genes are given only for firm matches. Expanded clones get a size class; other rows say once, few or many, or leave the size out.

abundance: -; len: 17; j_gene: TRBJ2-2; d_gene: -; v_gene: TRBV7-9; CDR3aa: CASSLVIEGANTGELFF; CDR3nt: TGTGCCAGCAGCTTAGTTATCGAGGGGGCGAACACCGGGGAGCTGTTTTTT
abundance: -; len: 15; j_gene: TRBJ2-1; d_gene: -; v_gene: TRBV6-5; CDR3aa: CASSSYPPGYNEQFF; CDR3nt: TGTGCCAGCAGTTCTTACCCACCCGGGTACAATGAGCAGTTCTTC
abundance: -; len: 13; j_gene: TRBJ2-2; d_gene: -; v_gene: TRBV29-1; CDR3aa: CSAPGHRTGELFF; CDR3nt: TGCAGCGCACCGGGACATCGCACCGGGGAGCTGTTTTTT
abundance: -; len: 14; j_gene: TRBJ2-7; d_gene: -; v_gene: TRBV29-1; CDR3aa: CSVETAREGDEQYF; CDR3nt: TGCAGCGTTGAAACGGCCCGAGAGGGGGACGAGCAGTACTTC
abundance: once; len: 16; j_gene: TRBJ2-2; d_gene: -; v_gene: TRBV6-1; CDR3aa: CASSDTPVPNTGELFF; CDR3nt: TGTGCCAGCAGTGATACCCCCGTTCCTAACACCGGGGAGCTGTTTTTT
abundance: -; len: 13; j_gene: TRBJ2-7; d_gene: TRBD1; v_gene: TRBV2; CDR3aa: CAGGDRAAYEQYF; CDR3nt: TGTGCCGGGGGAGACAGGGCCGCCTACGAGCAGTACTTC
abundance: -; len: 12; j_gene: TRBJ2-7; d_gene: -; v_gene: TRBV7-9; CDR3aa: CASSLVHHEQYF; CDR3nt: TGTGCCAGCAGCTTGGTACATCACGAGCAGTACTTC
abundance: -; len: 15; j_gene: TRBJ1-1; d_gene: -; v_gene: TRBV29-1; CDR3aa: CSVEDLRTVHTEAFF; CDR3nt: TGCAGCGTTGAAGATCTTAGGACAGTCCACACTGAAGCTTTCTTT
abundance: -; len: 14; j_gene: TRBJ2-2; d_gene: -; v_gene: TRBV5-5; CDR3aa: CASSFFQTTGELFF; CDR3nt: TGTGCCAGCAGCTTCTTCCAAACGACCGGGGAGCTGTTTTTT
abundance: -; len: 18; j_gene: TRBJ2-7; d_gene: TRBD2; v_gene: TRBV12-3/TRBV12-4; CDR3aa: CASSPRLAGGPGSYEQYF; CDR3nt: TGTGCCAGCAGCCCCCGACTAGCGGGAGGGCCGGGCTCCTACGAGCAGTACTTC
abundance: -; len: 14; j_gene: TRBJ1-1; d_gene: -; v_gene: TRBV20-1; CDR3aa: CSARDRNGGTEAFF; CDR3nt: TGCAGTGCTAGAGATCGTAACGGGGGCACTGAAGCTTTCTTT
abundance: -; len: 13; j_gene: TRBJ1-4; d_gene: -; v_gene: TRBV29-1; CDR3aa: CSGLGGHNEKLFF; CDR3nt: TGCAGCGGACTGGGAGGCCATAATGAAAAACTGTTTTTT
abundance: -; len: 16; j_gene: TRBJ2-1; d_gene: -; v_gene: TRBV4-2; CDR3aa: CASSQEKGETDNEQFF; CDR3nt: TGTGCCAGCAGCCAAGAGAAGGGGGAGACCGACAATGAGCAGTTCTTC
abundance: -; len: 16; j_gene: TRBJ1-1; d_gene: -; v_gene: TRBV2; CDR3aa: CASSEAHGSLNTEAFF; CDR3nt: TGTGCCAGCAGTGAAGCGCATGGCAGCCTGAACACTGAAGCTTTCTTT
abundance: -; len: 14; j_gene: TRBJ2-1; d_gene: TRBD1; v_gene: TRBV2; CDR3aa: CARSKGQGYNEQFF; CDR3nt: TGTGCCAGGTCTAAGGGACAGGGGTACAATGAGCAGTTCTTC
abundance: -; len: 14; j_gene: TRBJ2-7; d_gene: TRBD1; v_gene: TRBV20-1; CDR3aa: CSATTGQLTYEQYF; CDR3nt: TGCAGTGCTACTACGGGACAGCTAACCTACGAGCAGTACTTC
abundance: once; len: 15; j_gene: TRBJ2-5; d_gene: -; v_gene: TRBV7-9; CDR3aa: CASCNMDRPQETQYF; CDR3nt: TGTGCCAGCTGCAATATGGACCGCCCTCAAGAGACCCAGTACTTC
abundance: -; len: 17; j_gene: TRBJ2-3; d_gene: TRBD2; v_gene: TRBV3-1; CDR3aa: CASSFQTSGPRTDTQYF; CDR3nt: TGTGCCAGCAGCTTCCAGACTAGCGGGCCCCGCACAGATACGCAGTATTTT
abundance: -; len: 14; j_gene: TRBJ2-5; d_gene: -; v_gene: TRBV20-1; CDR3aa: CSARRNRADKTQYF; CDR3nt: TGCAGTGCTAGGCGAAACAGGGCCGATAAGACCCAGTACTTC
abundance: -; len: 14; j_gene: TRBJ2-3; d_gene: TRBD2; v_gene: TRBV7-7; CDR3aa: CASSSGTSGYTQYF; CDR3nt: TGTGCCAGCAGCTCCGGGACTAGCGGTTATACGCAGTATTTT
abundance: -; len: 15; j_gene: TRBJ2-7; d_gene: TRBD1; v_gene: TRBV29-1; CDR3aa: CSVENGTGLGYEQYF; CDR3nt: TGCAGCGTTGAAAATGGGACAGGGCTAGGGTACGAGCAGTACTTC
abundance: -; len: 16; j_gene: TRBJ1-1; d_gene: -; v_gene: TRBV15; CDR3aa: CATSRDPLGVNTEAFF; CDR3nt: TGTGCCACCAGCAGAGATCCTTTAGGTGTGAACACTGAAGCTTTCTTT
abundance: -; len: 15; j_gene: TRBJ2-7; d_gene: TRBD2; v_gene: TRBV12-3/TRBV12-4; CDR3aa: CASSTHSGSNYEQYF; CDR3nt: TGTGCCAGCAGTACGCATAGCGGGAGTAACTACGAGCAGTACTTC
abundance: once; len: 16; j_gene: TRBJ2-7; d_gene: TRBD2; v_gene: TRBV7-9; CDR3aa: CASSFGPSGISYEQYF; CDR3nt: TGTGCCAGCAGCTTTGGCCCAAGCGGGATCTCCTACGAGCAGTACTTC
abundance: -; len: 19; j_gene: TRBJ2-5; d_gene: -; v_gene: TRBV24-1; CDR3aa: CATSDYPGQPPLYQETQYF; CDR3nt: TGTGCCACCAGTGACTACCCGGGCCAGCCACCGCTCTACCAAGAGACCCAGTACTTC
abundance: -; len: 14; j_gene: TRBJ1-2; d_gene: -; v_gene: TRBV12-3/TRBV12-4; CDR3aa: CASSPDGSFYGYTF; CDR3nt: TGTGCCAGCAGTCCAGACGGGAGTTTCTATGGCTACACCTTC
abundance: once; len: 13; j_gene: TRBJ2-7; d_gene: -; v_gene: TRBV6-5; CDR3aa: CASSYYREGEQYF; CDR3nt: TGTGCCAGCAGTTACTACAGGGAAGGCGAGCAGTACTTC
abundance: -; len: 12; j_gene: TRBJ1-4; d_gene: -; v_gene: TRBV6-4; CDR3aa: CASSDGGEKLFF; CDR3nt: TGTGCCAGCAGTGACGGCGGTGAAAAACTGTTTTTT
abundance: -; len: 16; j_gene: TRBJ2-6; d_gene: TRBD1; v_gene: TRBV6-5; CDR3aa: CASSYSTIGQGSVLTF; CDR3nt: TGTGCCAGCAGTTACTCGACAATTGGACAGGGTAGCGTCCTGACTTTC
abundance: once; len: 15; j_gene: TRBJ2-1; d_gene: TRBD2; v_gene: TRBV29-1; CDR3aa: CSVEGTSVEFHEQFF; CDR3nt: TGCAGCGTTGAAGGGACTAGCGTCGAATTCCATGAGCAGTTCTTC
abundance: -; len: 17; j_gene: TRBJ2-1; d_gene: -; v_gene: TRBV3-1; CDR3aa: CASSQVVGGATYNEQFF; CDR3nt: TGTGCCAGCAGCCAAGTGGTCGGCGGGGCCACCTACAATGAGCAGTTCTTC
abundance: -; len: 15; j_gene: TRBJ1-3; d_gene: -; v_gene: TRBV10-3; CDR3aa: CAISESTGYGNTIYF; CDR3nt: TGTGCCATCAGTGAGTCCACAGGGTACGGAAACACCATATATTTT
abundance: once; len: 13; j_gene: TRBJ2-2; d_gene: -; v_gene: TRBV5-1; CDR3aa: CSSSLWGGGELFF; CDR3nt: TGCTCCAGCAGCCTATGGGGAGGCGGTGAGCTGTTTTTT
abundance: -; len: 15; j_gene: TRBJ2-7; d_gene: TRBD2; v_gene: TRBV27; CDR3aa: CASSPNGSGSFEQYF; CDR3nt: TGTGCCAGCAGTCCCAATGGTAGCGGGAGTTTTGAGCAGTACTTC
abundance: -; len: 15; j_gene: TRBJ2-5; d_gene: -; v_gene: TRBV5-5; CDR3aa: CASSWGAQGEETQYF; CDR3nt: TGTGCCAGCAGCTGGGGGGCGCAGGGCGAGGAGACCCAGTACTTC
abundance: -; len: 14; j_gene: TRBJ2-7; d_gene: TRBD2; v_gene: TRBV10-2; CDR3aa: CASRAGTNYEEQYF; CDR3nt: TGCGCCAGCAGGGCCGGGACTAATTACGAGGAGCAGTACTTC
abundance: -; len: 16; j_gene: TRBJ2-3; d_gene: TRBD1; v_gene: TRBV19; CDR3aa: CASSTWTGNSTDTQYF; CDR3nt: TGTGCCAGTAGTACCTGGACAGGGAATAGCACAGATACGCAGTATTTT
abundance: -; len: 14; j_gene: TRBJ2-7; d_gene: -; v_gene: TRBV18; CDR3aa: CASSTGTGLDEQYF; CDR3nt: TGTGCCAGCTCAACCGGGACAGGACTAGACGAGCAGTACTTC
abundance: few; len: 13; j_gene: TRBJ2-3; d_gene: -; v_gene: TRBV6-2/TRBV6-3; CDR3aa: CASSYSEADTQYF; CDR3nt: TGTGCCAGCAGTTACTCGGAGGCAGATACGCAGTATTTT
abundance: -; len: 14; j_gene: TRBJ2-1; d_gene: TRBD1; v_gene: TRBV29-1; CDR3aa: CSVEGQGDDNEQFF; CDR3nt: TGCAGCGTTGAGGGACAGGGGGATGACAATGAGCAGTTCTTC
abundance: -; len: 13; j_gene: TRBJ1-1; d_gene: -; v_gene: TRBV12-3/TRBV12-4; CDR3aa: CASRPDGYTEAFF; CDR3nt: TGTGCCAGCAGGCCCGACGGATACACTGAAGCTTTCTTT
abundance: -; len: 14; j_gene: TRBJ2-1; d_gene: TRBD2; v_gene: TRBV10-2; CDR3aa: CASSTTSGGVEQFF; CDR3nt: TGCGCCAGCAGTACGACTAGCGGGGGGGTTGAGCAGTTCTTC
abundance: once; len: 14; j_gene: TRBJ1-5; d_gene: -; v_gene: TRBV27; CDR3aa: CASAWGGSNQPQHF; CDR3nt: TGTGCCAGCGCCTGGGGGGGTAGCAATCAGCCCCAGCATTTT
abundance: once; len: 13; j_gene: TRBJ2-7; d_gene: -; v_gene: TRBV19; CDR3aa: CATTDAEDYEQYF; CDR3nt: TGTGCCACTACGGACGCGGAAGACTACGAGCAGTACTTC
abundance: few; len: 14; j_gene: TRBJ2-7; d_gene: -; v_gene: TRBV2; CDR3aa: CASSDAGGGYEQYF; CDR3nt: TGTGCCAGCAGTGATGCCGGGGGAGGCTACGAGCAGTACTTC